This is a list of T cell receptor beta chains from one sample in a study of beta chain features in type 1 diabetes. The assay was immunoSEQ multiplex PCR, and TCRdb's table has in-frame clones only and misses some. There are more than 150,000 clones in the sample; around 10% occur only once, and roughly 2% lies in the top ten. Sequencing was carried out using central memory CD4+ T cells from blood. The receptor source for this set is a man aged 18 to 29 in good health. The CDR3 runs from the conserved cysteine through the conserved F or W. A D gene is named only where the DNA matches it firmly. The listing skips clone size in some rows; elsewhere it reads once, few, many or a size class.

TRBJ1-2 . TRBV15 . CATSREGRYGYTF TGTGCCACCAGCAGAGAGGGAAGATATGGCTACACCTTC
TRBJ2-7 TRBD2 TRBV28 many CASSLYPTSGRASSYEQYF TGTGCCAGCAGTTTATACCCGACTAGCGGGAGGGCGAGCTCCTACGAGCAGTACTTC
TRBJ2-6 . TRBV28 . CASSLKASGANVLTF TGTGCCAGCAGTTTAAAAGCCTCTGGGGCCAACGTCCTGACTTTC
TRBJ2-7 . TRBV28 few CASSLWRVGPYEQYF TGTGCCAGCAGTTTATGGAGGGTGGGGCCCTACGAGCAGTACTTC
TRBJ2-1 . TRBV9 few CASSVGVSGLYNEQFF TGTGCCAGCAGCGTAGGGGTTAGCGGCCTATACAATGAGCAGTTCTTC
TRBJ2-4 . TRBV29-1 . CSVWIAKNIQYF TGCAGCGTATGGATAGCCAAAAACATTCAGTACTTC
TRBJ1-2 . TRBV12-2 . CASRPSGTESNYGYTF TGTGCAAGTCGCCCGAGCGGGACAGAGAGTAACTATGGCTACACCTTC
TRBJ2-3 . TRBV18 . CASSWGQGDTQYF TGTGCCAGCTCATGGGGCCAGGGGGATACGCAGTATTTT
TRBJ2-4 TRBD1 TRBV5-1 many CASSLAGTGDIQYF TGCGCCAGCAGCTTGGCCGGGACAGGGGACATTCAGTACTTC
TRBJ2-1 . TRBV25-1 few CASSETGGRVEEQFF TGTGCCAGCAGTGAAACGGGCGGCAGGGTCGAGGAGCAGTTCTTC
TRBJ2-5 TRBD2 TRBV7-2 . CASSFPLAGVETQYF TGTGCCAGCAGCTTTCCACTAGCGGGAGTAGAGACCCAGTACTTC
TRBJ2-7 . TRBV14 few CASSDIDRFGEQYF TGTGCCAGCAGCGATATAGACAGATTCGGCGAGCAGTACTTC
TRBJ1-6 . TRBV6-5 few CASSYSIYGTSPLHF TGTGCCAGCAGTTACTCGATCTACGGAACTTCACCCCTCCACTTT
TRBJ2-2 . TRBV5-4 . CASSPTRRNTGELFF TGTGCCAGCAGCCCGACTAGACGGAACACCGGGGAGCTGTTTTTT
TRBJ2-7 . TRBV6-1 . CASSESSRGYEQYF TGTGCCAGCAGTGAATCCTCGCGGGGCTACGAGCAGTACTTC
TRBJ1-1 . TRBV2 many CASSAQSGRGEAFF TGTGCCAGCAGTGCTCAAAGCGGCCGGGGTGAAGCTTTCTTT
TRBJ1-2 . TRBV19 . CASSIDRARYGYTF TGTGCCAGTAGTATAGATCGGGCCCGCTATGGCTACACCTTC
TRBJ2-3 . TRBV7-9 few CASSSALRGHTDTQYF TGTGCCAGCAGCAGCGCCCTACGGGGGCACACAGATACGCAGTATTTT
TRBJ1-5 TRBD1 TRBV28 many CASSSTTGLMNQPQHF TGTGCCAGCAGTTCCACGACAGGGCTCATGAATCAGCCCCAGCATTTT
TRBJ2-3 . TRBV7-9 . CASSLGSTDTQYF TGTGCCAGCAGCTTAGGCAGCACAGATACGCAGTATTTT
TRBJ1-6 . TRBV6-5 few CASSYSNQGDSPLHF TGTGCCAGCAGTTACTCGAACCAGGGAGATTCACCCCTCCACTTT
TRBJ2-4 TRBD2 TRBV7-2 few CASSPGGAWNIQYF TGTGCCAGCAGCCCCGGGGGGGCTTGGAACATTCAGTACTTC
TRBJ2-5 . TRBV28 few CASSLREETQYF TGTGCCAGCAGTTTACGGGAAGAGACCCAGTACTTC
TRBJ2-7 . TRBV5-1 few CASSLVGQAYVPGEQYF TGCGCCAGCAGCTTGGTAGGGCAGGCCTATGTTCCGGGCGAGCAGTACTTC
TRBJ2-7 . TRBV28 few CASSLFGLGQGKRSSYEQYF TGTGCCAGCAGTTTGTTTGGGTTGGGGCAGGGGAAAAGGAGCTCCTACGAGCAGTACTTC
TRBJ1-2 . TRBV7-2 . CASSLAPGTYGYTF TGTGCCAGCAGCTTAGCCCCAGGGACCTATGGCTACACCTTC
TRBJ1-4 . TRBV25-1 . CASSDPTELGEKLFF TGTGCCAGCAGTGACCCGACGGAGCTGGGTGAAAAACTGTTTTTT
TRBJ1-2 . TRBV4-3 . CASSHTDARANYGYTF TGCGCCAGCAGCCACACGGACGCCCGGGCTAACTATGGCTACACCTTC
TRBJ1-2 . TRBV25-1 few CASSDPRTDYGYTF TGTGCCAGCAGTGATCCCCGGACAGACTATGGCTACACCTTC
TRBJ2-5 . TRBV7-7 few CASSQIHVETQYF TGTGCTAGCAGTCAGATCCATGTAGAGACCCAGTACTTC
TRBJ2-7 . TRBV28 many CASRTTEAYEQYF TGTGCCAGCCGTACTACAGAGGCCTACGAGCAGTACTTC
TRBJ1-2 TRBD1 TRBV10-3 . CAISIKTGDYGYTF TGTGCCATCAGTATCAAAACAGGGGACTATGGCTACACCTTC
TRBJ2-7 . TRBV5-1 few CASSLGGIAYEQYF TGCGCCAGCAGCTTGGGTGGGATAGCCTACGAGCAGTACTTC
TRBJ2-5 TRBD2 TRBV15 . CATSRALAGAQETQYF TGTGCCACCAGCAGAGCCCTAGCGGGGGCGCAAGAGACCCAGTACTTC
TRBJ2-7 TRBD2 TRBV7-2 . CATTSGTSYEQYF TGTGCCACAACTAGCGGGACCTCCTACGAGCAGTACTTC
TRBJ2-5 . TRBV4-2 many CASSQAPARGGTQYF TGTGCCAGCAGCCAAGCCCCAGCTAGAGGGGGGACCCAGTACTTC
TRBJ2-7 . TRBV27 . CASKLTGSSSYEQYF TGTGCCAGCAAACTAACAGGGTCCAGCTCCTACGAGCAGTACTTC
TRBJ2-5 TRBD1 TRBV5-1 few CASSRTRQGRDWEETQYF TGCGCCAGCAGCCGTACGCGACAGGGAAGGGATTGGGAAGAGACCCAGTACTTC
TRBJ2-5 . TRBV2 . CASREQGGGETQYF TGTGCCAGCAGGGAACAGGGAGGGGGAGAGACCCAGTACTTC
TRBJ2-3 . TRBV14 few CASSQDSGLRTDTQYF TGTGCCAGCAGCCAAGATTCGGGACTCCGTACAGATACGCAGTATTTT
TRBJ2-7 . TRBV10-3 few CAISETYEQYF TGTGCCATCAGTGAGACCTACGAGCAGTACTTC
TRBJ2-5 TRBD2 TRBV9 few CASSVSPLAGIETQYF TGTGCCAGCAGCGTATCCCCACTAGCGGGAATCGAGACCCAGTACTTC
TRBJ2-3 TRBD2 TRBV19 many CASHLSGRSTDTQYF TGTGCCAGCCACCTCAGCGGGAGAAGTACAGATACGCAGTATTTT
TRBJ2-5 TRBD2 TRBV19 . CASSPSGGREETQYF TGTGCCAGTAGCCCCAGCGGGGGGCGGGAAGAGACCCAGTACTTC
TRBJ2-3 . TRBV6-5 . CASSYGTGEATDTQYF TGTGCCAGCAGTTACGGGACGGGAGAAGCTACAGATACGCAGTATTTT
TRBJ2-7 . TRBV28 many CASSLGSQGSYEQYF TGTGCCAGCAGTTTGGGGTCGCAGGGCTCCTACGAGCAGTACTTC
TRBJ1-2 . TRBV7-3 many CASSPDPRPGGYTF TGTGCCAGCAGCCCGGACCCGAGGCCGGGTGGCTACACCTTC
TRBJ2-2 . TRBV11-3 . CASSSYTGGGELFF TGTGCCAGCAGTTCTTATACCGGCGGCGGGGAGCTGTTTTTT
TRBJ2-4 TRBD2 TRBV13 few CASQRRGAEYIQYF TGTGCCAGCCAAAGGCGGGGGGCGGAGTACATTCAGTACTTC
TRBJ1-1 TRBD1 TRBV10-3 . CAISGGQLNTEAFF TGTGCCATCAGTGGGGGACAGCTTAACACTGAAGCTTTCTTT
TRBJ2-3 . TRBV4-3 . CASSLRVLDTQYF TGCGCCAGCAGCCTGCGGGTCCTAGATACGCAGTATTTT
TRBJ1-2 . TRBV7-2 few CASSQRQVGTF TGTGCCAGCAGCCAGCGACAGGTCGGCACCTTC